The T cell receptor (beta chain) under discussion was sequenced for a study of T-cell reconstitution after alpha-beta-depleted transplantation in children. General study points: Reportedly, alpha-beta T cells present about two months post-transplant originated from several hundred expanded clones of graft origin. High day-60 TCRbeta diversity in some patients came from surviving recipient T cells and thymic progenitors.

A word on this clonotype: Its antigen is unknown.

This sample's TCRbeta library carried unique molecular identifier barcodes. TCRdb analysed the PCR reads with MiXCR anew, one entry per CDR3 protein. The data hold under 850,000 distinct CDR3 sequences, with around 12% observed a single time. Germline CDR1 is DFQATT and CDR2 is SNEGSKA (reference sequence). The CDR3 spans 15 residues. V shed 6 bases and J shed 2 bases, with 17 bases lying between them. The sample in question was PBMCs, obtained before TCRalphabeta/CD19-depleted stem cell transplant. V gene TRBV20-1 combines with J gene TRBJ2-1; tentative D call: TRBD2 (5 bases). The receptor comes from a girl aged 2 to 10 with congenital amegakaryocytic thrombocytopenia, due to receive a stem cell transplant. CDR3 in amino acids: CSASSRVRAYNEQFF. CDR3 sequence (DNA): TGCAGTGCCAGCTCGAGGGTCAGAGCCTACAATGAGCAGTTCTTC.